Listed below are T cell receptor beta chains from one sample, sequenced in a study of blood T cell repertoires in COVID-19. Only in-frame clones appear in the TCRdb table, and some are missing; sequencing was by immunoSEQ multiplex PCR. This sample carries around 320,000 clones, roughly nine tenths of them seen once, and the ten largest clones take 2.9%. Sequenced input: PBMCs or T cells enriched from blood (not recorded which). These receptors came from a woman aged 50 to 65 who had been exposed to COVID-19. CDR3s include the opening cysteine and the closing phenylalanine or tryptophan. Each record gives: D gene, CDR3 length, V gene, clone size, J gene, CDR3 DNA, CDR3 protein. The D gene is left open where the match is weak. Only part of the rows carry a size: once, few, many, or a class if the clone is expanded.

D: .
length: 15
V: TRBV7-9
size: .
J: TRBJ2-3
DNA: TGTGCCAGCAGCTTAGTTCCCGGGGGTGCAGATACGCAGTATTTT
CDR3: CASSLVPGGADTQYF

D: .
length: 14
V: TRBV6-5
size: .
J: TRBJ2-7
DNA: TGTGCCGGATGCCTCTGTGCAGGGCCTTACGAGCAGTACTTC
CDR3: CAGCLCAGPYEQYF

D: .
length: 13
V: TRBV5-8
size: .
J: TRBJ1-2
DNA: TGTGCCAGCCCTGAACCGAGGGACTATGGCTACACCTTC
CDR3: CASPEPRDYGYTF

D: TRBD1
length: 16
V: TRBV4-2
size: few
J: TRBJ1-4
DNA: TGTGCCAGCAGCCAAGCCTGGACAGGGAGTAATGAAAAACTGTTTTTT
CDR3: CASSQAWTGSNEKLFF

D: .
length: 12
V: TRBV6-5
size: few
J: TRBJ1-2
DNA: TGTGCCAGCAGTACAGGGAACTATGGCTACACCTTC
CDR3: CASSTGNYGYTF

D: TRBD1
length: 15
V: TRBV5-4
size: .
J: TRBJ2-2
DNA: TGTGCCAGCAGCAAAGGACAGGGGGGAACCGGGGAGCTGTTTTTT
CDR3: CASSKGQGGTGELFF

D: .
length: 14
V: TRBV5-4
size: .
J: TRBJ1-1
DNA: TGTGCCAGCAGCTTTATGTCGGGGAACACTGAAGCTTTCTTT
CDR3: CASSFMSGNTEAFF

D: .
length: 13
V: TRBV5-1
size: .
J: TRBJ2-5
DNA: TGCGCCAGCAGCAGCGCAGGGATCGAGACCCAGTACTTC
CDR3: CASSSAGIETQYF

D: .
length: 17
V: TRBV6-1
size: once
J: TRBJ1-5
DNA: TGTGCCAGCAGTGAAGCGGAGGCGGGATATAGCAATCAGCCCCAGCATTTT
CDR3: CASSEAEAGYSNQPQHF

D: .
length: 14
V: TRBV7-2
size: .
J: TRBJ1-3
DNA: TGTGCCAGCAGCCCGCAGGGCTCTGGAAACACCATATATTTT
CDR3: CASSPQGSGNTIYF

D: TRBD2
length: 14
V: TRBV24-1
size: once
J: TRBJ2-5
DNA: TGTGCCACCAGTGCCGCGGGGGTTGGAGAGACCCAGTACTTC
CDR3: CATSAAGVGETQYF

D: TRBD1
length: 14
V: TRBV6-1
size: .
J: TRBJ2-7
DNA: TGTGCCAGCAGTGAACTGACAGGGGCCTACGAGCAGTACTTC
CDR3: CASSELTGAYEQYF

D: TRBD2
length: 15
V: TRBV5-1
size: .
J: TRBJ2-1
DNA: TGCGCCAGCAGCCCTAGCGGGGGGTACTACAATGAGCAGTTCTTC
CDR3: CASSPSGGYYNEQFF

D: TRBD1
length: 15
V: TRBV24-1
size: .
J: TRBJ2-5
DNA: TGTGCCACCAGTGATTCCAGGGGGCTGGCAGAGACCCAGTACTTC
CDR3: CATSDSRGLAETQYF

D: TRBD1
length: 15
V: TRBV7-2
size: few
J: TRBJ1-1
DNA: TGTGCCAGCAGCAAGCGACAGGGTTTGAACACTGAAGCTTTCTTT
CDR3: CASSKRQGLNTEAFF

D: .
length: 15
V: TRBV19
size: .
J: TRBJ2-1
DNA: TGTGCCAGTATGGGAGGATCAGCTACCTACAATGAGCAGTTCTTC
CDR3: CASMGGSATYNEQFF

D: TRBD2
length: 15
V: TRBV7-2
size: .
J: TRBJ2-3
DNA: TGTGCCAGCAGCTTCTCCGGGGGGGGAACAGATACGCAGTATTTT
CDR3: CASSFSGGGTDTQYF